One and the same sample provided the 21 T cell receptor beta chains below, sequenced in a study of monozygotic twins with cystic fibrosis. TCRdb's copy holds only in-frame clones and misses some; the assay was immunoSEQ multiplex PCR. The sample lists about 35,000 clones; 66% were seen once. The source material was blood. Receptors originate from a girl aged 5-17 years with cystic fibrosis.

The J gene is TRBJ1-4, the V gene TRBV28; TRBD1 might be the D (6 bases). This CDR3 is built from 16 residues. Germline values: CDR1 MDHEN, CDR2 SYDVKM. Trimming removed 5 bases at V and 0 bases at J, with 13 bases between. CDR3 nucleotides: TGTGCCAGCAGTCCAGGGGACGGCGCAACTAATGAAAAACTGTTTTTT. This encodes CASSPGDGATNEKLFF.

This clone has just a few counts. The V gene is TRBV7-3, the J gene TRBJ2-1, with 11 bases that match TRBD1. This CDR3 spans 13 amino acids. J gave up 8 bases and V 4 bases, and 1 base lay outside the gene matches. CDR1 is SGHTA and CDR2 is FQGTGA in the germline V gene. In DNA, the CDR3 is TGTGCCAGCAGCTCGGACAGGGGGCATGAGCAGTTCTTC. This codes for CASSSDRGHEQFF.

This chain uses TRBV2 with TRBJ2-3; 9 bases match TRBD1. Germline-derived CDR1 and CDR2 are SNHLY and FYNNEI. J gave up 4 bases and V 3 bases, and 14 bases lay outside the gene matches. This CDR3 contains 18 residues. The CDR3 loop is CASSDVMGGTGSPDTQYF. CDR3 in DNA: TGTGCCAGCAGTGACGTCATGGGAGGGACAGGGTCCCCAGATACGCAGTATTTT.

The chain has TRBV29-1 and TRBJ2-5, with 16 positions matching TRBD2. The CDR3 runs to 18 residues. Germline values: CDR1 SQVTM, CDR2 ANQGSEA. V lost 4 bases and J lost 2; bases outside the gene matches: 10. The DNA for the CDR3 is TGCAGCGTTGGAGTCCCGGGACTAGCGGGAGGGAGGCAAGAGACCCAGTACTTC. Protein product: CSVGVPGLAGGRQETQYF.

A few counts support this clone. This chain links TRBV9 with TRBJ2-1; D is uncertain. Trimming removed 0 bases from V and 5 bases from J, with 6 bases in between. The CDR3 length is 13 residues. In germline, CDR1 is SGDLS, CDR2 YYNGEE. CDR3 coding DNA: TGTGCCAGCAGCGTAGACCGGCACAATGAGCAGTTCTTC. Translated: CASSVDRHNEQFF. The whole variable domain, filled in from reference TRBV9 and TRBJ2-1, reads DSGVTQTPKHLITATGQRVTLRCSPRSGDLSVYWYQQSLDQGLQFLIQYYNGEERAKGNILERFSAQQFPDLHSELNLSSLELGDSALYFCASSVDRHNEQFFGPGTRLTVL.

This chain links TRBV7-2 with TRBJ2-3, with 7 bases fitting TRBD1. V trimming: 2 bases; J trimming: 7 bases; junction bases outside the gene matches: 9. Germline CDR1 and CDR2: SGHTA and FQGNSA. CDR3 length: 15 amino acids. CDR3 loop: CASSLNRGHRNTQYF. DNA of the CDR3: TGTGCCAGCAGCTTAAACAGGGGCCACAGGAATACGCAGTATTTT.

This clone was found a few times. This chain connects TRBV5-1 to TRBJ1-2, with no clear D. The V gene lost 4 bases and the J gene lost 7 bases, with 14 bases spanning the gap. Germline CDR1 is SGHRS and CDR2 is YFSETQ. The CDR3 totals 13 residues. The CDR3 bases are TGCGCCAGCAGCCCGCGCCGGGAGTCTGGCTACACCTTC. It encodes CASSPRRESGYTF.

This chain connects TRBV18 to TRBJ1-3; weak D call: TRBD1 (6 bases). Trimming took off 1 base at V and 0 bases at J, with 10 bases between the two ends. The germline V gene encodes CDR1 KGHSH and CDR2 LQKENI. The length of the CDR3 is 16 residues. CDR3 protein: CASSPQDSGSGNTIYF. In DNA, the CDR3 is TGTGCCAGCTCACCACAGGACAGTGGCTCTGGAAACACCATATATTTT.

The chain uses TRBV28 and TRBJ1-2; D remains ambiguous. The CDR3 totals 12 residues. Germline V gives CDR1 MDHEN, CDR2 SYDVKM. Trimming shortened V by 10 bases and J by 5 bases, and 14 bases separated the two germline ends. As DNA, the CDR3 is TGTGCCACCATGTGGTGGGCGTATGGCTACACCTTC. It yields the protein CATMWWAYGYTF.

This chain uses TRBV7-6 with TRBJ1-1; D is uncertain. Germline V gene sequence: CDR1 SGHVS, CDR2 FNYEAQ. Trimming took off 5 bases at V and 0 bases at J, with 13 bases between the two ends. The CDR3 has 15 residues. DNA of the CDR3: TGTGCCAGCAGCCTTTTCGCGGATGTGAACACTGAAGCTTTCTTT. It specifies CASSLFADVNTEAFF. Drawing the rest from reference TRBV7-6 and TRBJ1-1, the complete variable domain is GAGVSQSPRYKVTKRGQDVALRCDPISGHVSLYWYRQALGQGPEFLTYFNYEAQQDKSGLPNDRFSAERPEGSISTLTIQRTEQRDSAMYRCASSLFADVNTEAFFGQGTRLTVV.

The chain recombines TRBV29-1 with TRBJ2-4; 7 nucleotides agree with TRBD2. The CDR3 extends over 13 amino acids. The V gene end was trimmed by 3 bases and the J gene end by 1 base; junction bases not matched to a gene: 0. CDR1 and CDR2 (germline): SQVTM, ANQGSEA. CDR3 loop: CSVEGGAKNIQYF. The CDR3 nucleotides are TGCAGCGTTGAGGGAGGGGCCAAAAACATTCAGTACTTC.

This sequence joins TRBV4-2 and TRBJ1-4; D ambiguous. V lost 4 bases, J lost 4 bases, and 19 bases lay in between. The CDR3 length is 17 residues. Germline loops: CDR1 LGHNA, CDR2 YNFKEQ. CDR3 nucleotides: TGTGCCAGCAGCCCCGACATGGGAACGACCCTTAATGAAAAACTGTTTTTT. Translated: CASSPDMGTTLNEKLFF.

The chain recombines TRBV19 with TRBJ1-2, with 8 bases matching TRBD1. The CDR3 has 15 amino acids. In germline, CDR1 is LNHDA, CDR2 SQIVND (reference sequence). After removal of 5 bases from V and 6 bases from J, the junction contained 11 bases not matched to a gene. In DNA form, the CDR3 reads TGTGCCAGTAGTCTGGACAGGGTTCGAGGGAATGGCTACACCTTC. It is translated as CASSLDRVRGNGYTF.

The J gene is TRBJ2-2, the V gene TRBV18; tentatively, D is TRBD1 (6 bases). Trimming cost V 5 bases and J 1 base, with 14 bases left between them. The germline CDR1 and CDR2 sequences are KGHSH and LQKENI. CDR3 size: 16 residues. The CDR3 loop is CASSNTPRGNTGELFF. CDR3 nucleotide sequence: TGTGCCAGCTCAAACACCCCCAGGGGGAACACCGGGGAGCTGTTTTTT.

This chain joins TRBV5-6 and TRBJ2-5, with TRBD1 matching 7 bases. CDR1 SGHDT and CDR2 YYEEEE come from the germline V gene. The CDR3 contains 15 residues. V was clipped by 0 bases and J by 4 bases; unmatched bases: 6. The DNA for the CDR3 is TGTGCCAGCAGCTTGGCGGGTCAGGGGGTAGAGACCCAGTACTTC. It is translated as CASSLAGQGVETQYF.

The V call is TRBV29-1, the J call TRBJ1-1; a weak D match, TRBD1 (6 bases). This CDR3 has 18 residues. The germline CDR1 and CDR2 sequences are SQVTM and ANQGSEA. V dropped 0 bases and J dropped 4 bases, with 24 bases sitting between them. The CDR3 region is CSVEDPVGGQGRGTEAFF. The CDR3 DNA is TGCAGCGTTGAAGATCCGGTGGGAGGGCAGGGGAGAGGCACTGAAGCTTTCTTT.

The chain carries TRBV7-8 and TRBJ1-5, with D possibly being TRBD1 (6 bases). CDR1 and CDR2 from the germline V gene are SGHVS and FQNEAQ. This CDR3 has 16 amino acids. With 1 base removed from V and 1 base from J, the gap between germline ends came to 11 bases. The CDR3 coding sequence is TGTGCCAGCAGCTTAGTGGGGGCTGGAAGCAATCAGCCCCAGCATTTT. This translates into CASSLVGAGSNQPQHF.

This chain uses TRBV19 with TRBJ1-5, with 7 bases aligning to TRBD1. The CDR3 runs to 14 residues. V lost 6 bases, J lost 3 bases, and 5 bases stayed unmatched. Germline V gene data show CDR1 as LNHDA and CDR2 as SQIVND (reference sequence). This CDR3 is CASSRQGFNQPQHF. CDR3 DNA: TGTGCCAGTAGCAGACAGGGTTTCAATCAGCCCCAGCATTTT.

The rearrangement joins TRBV6-6 to TRBJ2-5; D remains unclear. Trimming removed 4 bases from V and 4 bases from J, with 4 bases in between. This CDR3 is built from 11 residues. Germline loops: CDR1 MNHNY, CDR2 SVGAGI (reference sequence). The CDR3 bases are TGTGCCAGCAGTTTCCGAGAGACCCAGTACTTC. Translated: CASSFRETQYF.

The chain has TRBV5-5 and TRBJ2-3, with 9 bases aligning to TRBD2. The CDR3 contains 15 residues. The germline V gene has CDR1 SGHKS and CDR2 YYEKEE (reference sequence). With V trimmed by 5 bases and J by 2 bases, 6 bases remained unmatched. CDR3 bases: TGTGCCAGCAGTCCCGGGACTAGCTCCACAGATACGCAGTATTTT. As protein: CASSPGTSSTDTQYF.

The chain couples TRBV30 to TRBJ1-4; TRBD1 is a possible D gene (5 bases). Germline V gene lookup returns CDR1 GTSNPN and CDR2 SVGIG (reference sequence). The V gene lost 0 bases and the J gene lost 5 bases, with 13 bases spanning the gap. The CDR3 loop spans 15 amino acids. CDR3 coding DNA: TGTGCCTGGAGTGTAGGTGGAGGGGTAAATGAAAAACTGTTTTTT. Translating gives CAWSVGGGVNEKLFF.